This TCR beta chain was recorded in a study of cytotoxic CD8 clonotypes in ibrutinib-treated CLL. Across the study: Among responders, some 25 were partial and 2 complete; after median about 70 months, around 15 stayed remitted and some 12 progressed. Response samples followed a median about 11 months of treatment, range 6 to 36. Overall study findings and caveats: Stable or contracted on treatment, public clonotypes were also uncommon. Clonality increased at ibrutinib response, then returned toward baseline at progression.

TCRdb keeps only in-frame clones here, not all; method: immunoSEQ multiplex PCR. The sample shows under 200,000 clones, under 90% of them seen only once. Comment on this clone: Its antigen is currently unknown.

The V end lost 3 bases, the J end lost 6 bases, and 11 bases lay between the germline ends. Germline-derived CDR1 and CDR2 are GTSNPN and SVGIG (reference sequence). The CDR3 has 12 residues. The V and J genes are TRBV30 and TRBJ1-1; D is possibly TRBD1 (5 bases). The source was PBMCs, collected after 24 months of ibrutinib treatment. This receptor was taken from a human donor with chronic lymphocytic leukemia. This chain's CDR3 is CAWRGARAEAFF. Here the CDR3 DNA reads TGTGCCTGGAGAGGGGCCAGGGCTGAAGCTTTCTTT.